The subject of this entry is one T cell receptor beta chain. Its antigen is unidentified. J gave up 8 bases and V 4 bases, and 7 bases lay outside the gene matches. Germline CDR1 MNHEY, CDR2 SMNVEV (reference sequence). The CDR3 totals 15 residues. Autoimmune disease history or systemic immunosuppression was exclusionary. Produced via immunoSEQ multiplex PCR; TCRdb's table is partial and in-frame only. Among roughly 68,000 clones listed, roughly 87% were seen once. The data were obtained in a study of OX40 agonist ivuxolimab in advanced cancers. About the study: The dose-escalation cohort was around 83% male, with a mean age of about 58 years, ranging roughly 20 to 90.

The study's findings and limits: More expanded clones were found, on average, in CD8+ than in CD4+ T cells. Clonal expansion was seen in CD4+ and CD8+ blood T cells by week 6 at 0.1 to 3.0 mg/kg.

Sequencing was performed on CD4+ or CD8+ T cells sorted from blood, taken in a trial of the OX40 agonist ivuxolimab. The gene calls are TRBV27 and TRBJ1-4; the match to TRBD1 covers 10 bases. The sequence was collected from an adult with an advanced solid tumor such as melanoma, head and neck, liver or kidney cancer. CDR3 sequence (DNA): TGTGCCAGCAGTTCTGAGGACAGGGGGGACGAAAAACTGTTTTTT. Translation gives CASSSEDRGDEKLFF.